The 8 T cell receptor beta chains presented below share a single source sample, sequenced in a study of blood T cell repertoires in COVID-19 (dated by TCRdb to 2019 to 2021). The method was the immunoSEQ multiplex PCR assay. TCRdb's version of the immuneACCESS table is confined to in-frame rearrangements and falls short of the full clone set. An unresolved V gene accounts for under half of the shortfall where checked; the remainder is of unknown origin. The sample profile shows 410,000 or so clones; around 91% of them were found once. The top ten clones comprise about 1.6% of the sample. Sequences were obtained from peripheral blood. The receptors stem from a woman between 40 and 50 years old with COVID-19, enrolled during active disease.

The gene calls are TRBV7-6 and TRBJ1-2; 8 nucleotides line up with TRBD1. The CDR3 totals 19 residues. Trimming at V came to 4 bases and at J to 6 bases, leaving 22 bases not matched to a gene. Per germline, CDR1 SGHVS and CDR2 FNYEAQ. DNA of the CDR3: TGTGCCAGCAGCTCCAGAGGACGCCTGCGACAGGGGATTTCGGATGGCTACACCTTC. This sequence encodes CASSSRGRLRQGISDGYTF.

V is TRBV3-1 (or the pseudogene TRBV3-2) and J is TRBJ2-1, with D maybe TRBD2 (8 bases). This CDR3 has 16 residues. Germline lookup yields CDR1 LGHDT and CDR2 YNNKEL (reference sequence). The V gene lost 1 base and the J gene lost 7 bases, with 17 bases spanning the gap. CDR3 region: CASSQVAIAGQNEQFF. The DNA for the CDR3 is TGTGCCAGCAGCCAAGTTGCTATAGCGGGACAGAATGAGCAGTTCTTC.

The rearrangement links TRBV5-4 to TRBJ1-2; perhaps TRBD1 as D (5 bases). Trimming stripped 4 bases from V and 7 bases from J, with 14 bases between. CDR1 and CDR2 from the germline V gene are SGHNT and YYREEE (reference sequence). The CDR3 runs to 13 residues. The CDR3 is CASSAGRSSGYTF. The CDR3 nucleotides are TGTGCCAGCAGCGCGGGACGGTCCAGTGGCTACACCTTC.

The CDR3 coding sequence is TGTGCCAGCAGTCCTCGACAGGGGTCGGCTAATGAAAAACTGTTTTTT. Its protein product is CASSPRQGSANEKLFF. This chain uses TRBV28 with TRBJ1-4; 8 bases are shared with TRBD1. CDR3 length: 16 residues. Germline values: CDR1 MDHEN, CDR2 SYDVKM. J lost 3 bases, V lost 5 bases, and 8 bases had no gene match.

This sequence joins TRBV19 and TRBJ2-7; 8 bases align to TRBD1. The CDR3 contains 18 residues. V trimming: 6 bases; J trimming: 2 bases; junction bases outside the gene matches: 18. Germline values: CDR1 LNHDA, CDR2 SQIVND (reference sequence). The CDR3 DNA reads as TGTGCCAGTAGCAAAAACCGGGACAGGCACCCTTCTACCTACGAGCAGTACTTC. As protein: CASSKNRDRHPSTYEQYF. The full variable domain, its missing parts supplied by reference TRBV19 and TRBJ2-7, is DGGITQSPKYLFRKEGQNVTLSCEQNLNHDAMYWYRQDPGQGLRLIYYSQIVNDFQKGDIAEGYSVSREKKESFPLTVTSAQKNPTAFYLCASSKNRDRHPSTYEQYFGPGTRLTVT.

The chain combines TRBV19 with TRBJ1-5; possible D gene TRBD1, 5 bases. Germline lookup yields CDR1 LNHDA and CDR2 SQIVND (reference sequence). The V end lost 5 bases, the J end lost 5 bases, and 13 bases lay between the germline ends. This CDR3 spans 14 amino acids. The CDR3 loop is CASSRQGQYQPQHF. In DNA, the CDR3 is TGTGCCAGTAGTCGTCAGGGCCAATATCAGCCCCAGCATTTT.

The genes are TRBV2 and TRBJ1-5, with D tentatively TRBD1 (5 bases). V was cut by 4 bases and J by 1 base, with 14 bases left in between. In germline, CDR1 is SNHLY, CDR2 FYNNEI. This CDR3 has 16 residues. The CDR3, as DNA: TGTGCCAGCAGTGTACCGGGACTGGGGAGCAATCAGCCCCAGCATTTT. Translation gives CASSVPGLGSNQPQHF.

This sequence joins TRBV5-1 and TRBJ1-1; D gene ambiguous. In germline, CDR1 is SGHRS, CDR2 YFSETQ. CDR3 length: 13 amino acids. V lost 6 bases and J 1 base, leaving 10 bases between the germline ends. The CDR3 DNA sequence: TGCGCCAGCAAGGAGGGAGAGAACACTGAAGCTTTCTTT. It codes for CASKEGENTEAFF.